This T cell receptor (beta chain) is from a study of vaccination and CD4 T cells after COVID-19. Oncomine TCR Beta short-read sequencing was applied to DNA from cultured CD4+ T cells. Genomic DNA extraction was carried out from cultured CD4+ T cells. TCRdb independently ran MiXCR on the PCR reads; one entry per CDR3 protein. The table records 11,000 or so distinct CDR3 sequences, 35% to 55% of them present only once. Concerning this clonotype itself: What it recognizes is unknown.

Study-level points and caveats: Median roughly 90% of reactive clones detected in convalescent patients emerged only post-vaccination.

Germline CDR1 is DFQATT and CDR2 is SNEGSKA (reference sequence). The CDR3 sequence is 14 residues long. Trimming took off 3 bases at V and 1 base at J, with 12 bases between the two ends. Documented treatment: roughly ten-day PBMC culture with coronavirus spike peptide pools or control peptides (ViraFEST assay). ViraFEST stimulated the growth of antigen-specific T cells using peptide pools and subsequently profiled their TCRs by sequencing. Medium was half-exchanged with fresh IL-2 medium on days 3 and 7. Sequenced material: CD4+ T cells from blood, cultured in vitro. This chain uses TRBV20-1 with TRBJ1-2; D possibly corresponds to TRBD1 (5 bases). The sequence came from a human donor who had recovered from COVID-19. CDR3 bases: TGCAGTGCTAGTGGGCGACAGAGTAACTATGGCTACACCTTC. This sequence encodes CSASGRQSNYGYTF.